This TCR beta chain was sequenced during a study of CD8+ T cells in alopecia areata. Overall study context: A regimen of oral tofacitinib, 5 to 10 mg twice daily, was given to treated patients.

The V end was cut by 8 bases, the J end by 8 bases, with 12 bases between. The CDR3 spans 10 residues. In germline, CDR1 is GTSNPN, CDR2 SVGIG (reference sequence). Whole-study results and caveats: Uncertainty about whether baseline CD8+ expansion is linked to response remains, with one nonresponder. Clonality exceeded that of normal scalp in lesional scalp, most notably in alopecia totalis/universalis.

Treatment indicated: oral pan-JAK inhibitor, 5-10 mg twice daily. As to this clone: Its antigen is unknown.

RNA, once extracted, was reverse transcribed into cDNA for use as the sequencing template. Assay: immunoSEQ multiplex PCR; the TCRdb copy retains only in-frame clones and omits some. This table has 110,000 or so clones, 50% to 75% appearing once. This TCR derives from a human donor with alopecia areata. Sequencing was performed on CD8+ T cells sorted from blood, taken at week 4, from a patient treated with tofacitinib. This chain connects TRBV30 to TRBJ1-2; D may be TRBD1 (6 bases). The CDR3 region is CAGTGRGYTF. The CDR3 DNA sequence: TGTGCCGGTACAGGGCGCGGCTACACCTTC. Variable domain in full (rest from reference TRBV30 and TRBJ1-2): SQTIHQWPATLVQPVGSPLSLECTVEGTSNPNLYWYRQAAGRGLQLLFYSVGIGQISSEVPQNLSASRPQDRQFILSSKKLLLSDSGFYLCAGTGRGYTFGSGTRLTVV.